What follows are 27 T cell receptor beta chains derived from one specimen sequenced in a study of cytomegalovirus exposure and HLA in healthy donors. It was with 60 Vbeta and 13 Jbeta primers that the PCR ran. Sequenced by immunoSEQ multiplex PCR; TCRdb stores in-frame clones only, minus some. Of approximately 150,000 clones in the sample, 71% were seen once. The sample was PBMCs. The origin of the receptors is a young woman in good health and CMV-seronegative.

This rearrangement joins TRBV7-9 to TRBJ2-7; no firm D call. The germline V and J ends were trimmed by 1 base and 2 bases, with 6 bases remaining between them. CDR1 and CDR2 (germline): SEHNR, FQNEAQ (reference sequence). CDR3 size: 13 residues. In DNA form, the CDR3 reads TGTGCCAGCAGCTTAGACTCGGCCTACGAGCAGTACTTC. It yields the protein CASSLDSAYEQYF.

Only one count was recorded for this clone. The chain uses TRBV29-1 and TRBJ2-7; D gene unclear. V lost 7 bases and J lost 2, with 9 bases in between. The CDR3 is 11 residues long. Germline V gene sequence: CDR1 SQVTM, CDR2 ANQGSEA. CDR3 in amino acids: CSGTVAYEQYF. The DNA for the CDR3 is TGCAGCGGTACAGTTGCCTACGAGCAGTACTTC.

The V gene is TRBV7-6, the J gene TRBJ2-7; TRBD2 matches at 15 bases. CDR1 and CDR2 from the germline V gene are SGHVS and FNYEAQ. CDR3 length equals 19 residues. V lost 3 bases and J lost 0; bases outside the gene matches: 9. As DNA, the CDR3 is TGTGCCAGCAGCTTGCCCTCCGGGACTAGCGGGGGGAACTCCTACGAGCAGTACTTC. It yields the protein CASSLPSGTSGGNSYEQYF.

The chain carries TRBV7-3 and TRBJ2-5; maybe TRBD2 (5 bases). The CDR3 loop spans 14 amino acids. V shed 2 bases and J shed 5 bases, with 12 bases lying between them. Germline V lookup: CDR1 SGHTA, CDR2 FQGTGA. The CDR3 nucleotides are TGTGCCAGCAGCTTAGGAACTAGTTCGGAGACCCAGTACTTC. Amino acid sequence: CASSLGTSSETQYF.

Comments on this clone: The sample carries other DNA sequences with the same CDR3. The chain joins TRBV7-9 to TRBJ2-7; D is unclear. The germline CDR1 and CDR2 sequences are SEHNR and FQNEAQ (reference sequence). The CDR3 contains 11 residues. V was cut by 6 bases and J by 3 bases, with 6 bases left in between. The CDR3 reads CASSPSYEQYF. Written as DNA, the CDR3 is TGTGCCAGCAGTCCCAGCTACGAGCAGTACTTC.

This CDR3 reads CASNPLRGDIHSGNTIYF. CDR3 in DNA: TGTGCCAGCAACCCCCTGCGGGGGGACATCCACTCTGGAAACACCATATATTTT. The chain is built from TRBV28 and TRBJ1-3; the D gene is possibly TRBD1 (6 bases). The CDR3 length is 18 residues. V was trimmed by 7 bases and J by 0 bases, leaving 22 bases between them. Germline V lookup: CDR1 MDHEN, CDR2 SYDVKM.

The chain employs TRBV6-6 and TRBJ1-2; D remains ambiguous. Trimming took 2 bases from V and 7 from J, leaving 14 bases between them. CDR3 length: 14 residues. Germline V gene sequence: CDR1 MNHNY, CDR2 SVGAGI (reference sequence). CDR3 sequence: CASSYPEAEGGYTF. The CDR3 DNA follows: TGTGCCAGCAGTTACCCGGAGGCGGAGGGTGGCTACACCTTC.

The J gene is TRBJ2-7, the V gene TRBV7-8; D is possibly TRBD2 (6 bases). The V and J ends lost 7 bases and 5 bases respectively, with 18 bases between them. The CDR3 consists of 14 residues. Germline CDR1 and CDR2: SGHVS and FQNEAQ. Here the CDR3 DNA reads TGTGCCAGCACCCCCAAAACTAGCCTAGACGAGCAGTACTTC. Translating it yields CASTPKTSLDEQYF. The full variable domain, its missing parts supplied by reference TRBV7-8 and TRBJ2-7, is GAGVSQSPRYKVAKRGQDVALRCDPISGHVSLFWYQQALGQGPEFLTYFQNEAQLDKSGLPSDRFFAERPEGSVSTLKIQRTQQEDSAVYLCASTPKTSLDEQYFGPGTRLTVT.

This clone was detected a few times. The genes are TRBV2 and TRBJ2-1, with TRBD2 matching over 7 bases. The germline V gene encodes CDR1 SNHLY and CDR2 FYNNEI. The trim removed 7 bases at V and 5 bases at J, leaving 11 bases unmatched. CDR3 length: 15 residues. CDR3 in DNA: TGTGCCAGCATAGCGGGCCCCCCCCGTGACAATGAGCAGTTCTTC. Amino acids: CASIAGPPRDNEQFF.

The V call is TRBV29-1, the J call TRBJ1-1; 8 positions match TRBD1. CDR3 length: 13 amino acids. Germline CDR1 SQVTM, CDR2 ANQGSEA. J lost 7 bases, V lost 4 bases, and 8 bases had no gene match. The CDR3 here is CSVAPGQGVEAFF. CDR3 DNA: TGCAGCGTTGCACCAGGACAGGGCGTTGAAGCTTTCTTT.

The chain recombines TRBV4-1 with TRBJ1-2; no definite D call. The CDR3 runs 15 residues. Germline V CDR1 and CDR2: MGHRA, YSYEKL. The V gene lost 0 bases and the J gene lost 4 bases, with 12 bases spanning the gap. CDR3 sequence reads: CASSQESGLTYGYTF. DNA of the CDR3: TGCGCCAGCAGCCAAGAATCAGGACTAACCTATGGCTACACCTTC.

The CDR3 loop reads CASSPPVGDGNTIYF. CDR3 DNA sequence: TGCGCCAGCAGCCCGCCGGTAGGGGATGGAAACACCATATATTTT. The rearrangement links TRBV5-1 to TRBJ1-3, with a possible D match to TRBD1 (5 bases). Per the germline V gene, CDR1 is SGHRS and CDR2 is YFSETQ. V lost 4 bases and J 3 bases, leaving 14 bases between the germline ends. This CDR3 comprises 15 residues. The variable domain in full, completed from reference TRBV5-1 and TRBJ1-3, reads KAGVTQTPRYLIKTRGQQVTLSCSPISGHRSVSWYQQTPGQGLQFLFEYFSETQRNKGNFPGRFSGRQFSNSRSEMNVSTLELGDSALYLCASSPPVGDGNTIYFGEGSWLTVV.

The rearrangement uses TRBV19 and TRBJ2-2; D not certain. Germline loops: CDR1 LNHDA, CDR2 SQIVND (reference sequence). V dropped 1 base and J dropped 1 base, with 4 bases sitting between them. This CDR3 comprises 14 residues. The CDR3, as DNA: TGTGCCAGTAGTATAGGAGGGAACACCGGGGAGCTGTTTTTT. Its protein product is CASSIGGNTGELFF.

The rearrangement uses TRBV7-9 and TRBJ2-2; TRBD2 matches at 10 bases. The CDR3 runs 16 residues. Losses at the gene ends were 5 bases for V and 6 bases for J; bases not matched to a gene: 9. Germline V gene lookup returns CDR1 SEHNR and CDR2 FQNEAQ (reference sequence). The CDR3 bases are TGTGCCAGCAGCCGCCCTAGCGGGGGAGCCGCCGGGGAGCTGTTTTTT. Amino acids: CASSRPSGGAAGELFF. Together with reference TRBV7-9 and TRBJ2-2, the CDR3 gives the full variable domain: DTGVSQNPRHKITKRGQNVTFRCDPISEHNRLYWYRQTLGQGPEFLTYFQNEAQLEKSRLLSDRFSAERPKGSFSTLEIQRTEQGDSAMYLCASSRPSGGAAGELFFGEGSRLTVL.

This chain uses TRBV7-6 with TRBJ1-3; D is unclear. Germline CDR1 reads SGHVS; CDR2 reads FNYEAQ. The CDR3 loop spans 14 amino acids. V was trimmed by 5 bases and J by 2 bases, leaving 10 bases between them. CDR3 sequence (DNA): TGTGCCAGCAGCCCCCAGGAGGCTGGAAACACCATATATTTT. Translating gives CASSPQEAGNTIYF.

V usage is TRBV4-2 and J usage is TRBJ2-7; 8 nucleotides match TRBD2. Germline V lookup: CDR1 LGHNA, CDR2 YNFKEQ. The CDR3 is 15 amino acids. Unmatched junction bases numbered 10, after V lost 5 bases and J lost 4 bases. CDR3 amino acids: CASSRGLESFYEQYF. CDR3 nucleotide sequence: TGTGCCAGCAGCAGGGGACTAGAAAGTTTTTACGAGCAGTACTTC.

The rearrangement uses TRBV5-1 and TRBJ2-7; tentative D call: TRBD2 (5 bases). Germline CDR1 and CDR2: SGHRS and YFSETQ. Trimming removed 1 base at V and 2 bases at J, with 7 bases between. This CDR3 has 13 residues. CDR3 bases: TGCGCCAGCAGCTTGACGGGGACCTACGAGCAGTACTTC. Residues: CASSLTGTYEQYF.

The rearrangement uses TRBV28 and TRBJ2-7; a possible D gene is TRBD2 (6 bases). Trimming removed 3 bases from V and 4 bases from J, with 16 bases in between. There are 15 residues in the CDR3. Germline CDR1 MDHEN, CDR2 SYDVKM. CDR3 protein: CASSFGGKSYYEQYF. The CDR3 DNA reads as TGTGCCAGCAGTTTCGGGGGTAAAAGTTATTACGAGCAGTACTTC.

The V gene is TRBV7-9, the J gene TRBJ1-4, with D maybe TRBD1 (6 bases). CDR3 length: 16 amino acids. V lost 5 bases to trimming and J lost 5 bases, with 18 bases between them. Looked up from germline, CDR1 is SEHNR and CDR2 is FQNEAQ (reference sequence). CDR3 sequence (DNA): TGTGCCAGCAGCCACAGGGTCAGGTCGTCGAATGAAAAACTGTTTTTT. It translates to CASSHRVRSSNEKLFF.

This clone was detected a few times. The chain employs TRBV4-3 and TRBJ1-1; D is uncertain. CDR1 and CDR2 (germline): LGHNA, YSLEER. Trimming removed 0 bases at V and 4 bases at J, with 15 bases between. This CDR3 region has 16 residues. The CDR3 sequence: CASSQDNGGSGTEAFF. In nucleotides, the CDR3 is TGCGCCAGCAGCCAAGATAACGGAGGGTCGGGCACTGAAGCTTTCTTT.

The chain recombines TRBV28 with TRBJ2-2; no clear D gene. Germline assignment: CDR1 MDHEN and CDR2 SYDVKM. The CDR3 runs to 14 residues. Trimming pared 6 bases from V and 1 base from J, leaving 9 bases between. In nucleotides, the CDR3 is TGTGCCAGCAGCCTTAGCCAGAACACCGGGGAGCTGTTTTTT. This translates into CASSLSQNTGELFF. Based on the CDR3 plus reference TRBV28 and TRBJ2-2, the full variable domain is DVKVTQSSRYLVKRTGEKVFLECVQDMDHENMFWYRQDPGLGLRLIYFSYDVKMKEKGDIPEGYSVSREKKERFSLILESASTNQTSMYLCASSLSQNTGELFFGEGSRLTVL.

This clone occurred a few times. V usage is TRBV7-3 and J usage is TRBJ2-1; 8 nucleotides match TRBD2. V lost 1 base to trimming and J lost 0 bases; unmatched junction nucleotides: 2. This CDR3 spans 16 amino acids. Germline CDR1 is SGHTA and CDR2 is FQGTGA. CDR3 sequence (DNA): TGTGCCAGCAGCTTAAGGGGGACTAGCTCCTACAATGAGCAGTTCTTC. Translating gives CASSLRGTSSYNEQFF.

CDR3 nucleotides: TGCAGCGCCGAGCGGGGTACTGAAGCTTTCTTT. Translating gives CSAERGTEAFF. V usage is TRBV29-1 and J usage is TRBJ1-1; D not resolved. V was pared by 7 bases and J by 5 bases, with 11 bases between. Germline CDR1 is SQVTM and CDR2 is ANQGSEA. The length of the CDR3 is 11 residues.

The J gene is TRBJ2-2, the V gene TRBV7-9, with 8 bases lining up with TRBD1. This CDR3 has 16 amino acids. CDR1 and CDR2 from the germline V gene are SEHNR and FQNEAQ (reference sequence). J lost 4 bases, V lost 3 bases, and 7 bases had no gene match. Here the CDR3 DNA reads TGTGCCAGCAGCTTTGTCCAGGGGGCGGTCACCGGGGAGCTGTTTTTT. This translates into CASSFVQGAVTGELFF.

This clone was seen only once. V gene TRBV28 combines with J gene TRBJ2-5; maybe TRBD1 (6 bases). V was cut by 3 bases and J by 5 bases, with 13 bases left in between. The CDR3 covers 14 residues. CDR1 and CDR2 from the germline V gene are MDHEN and SYDVKM. The CDR3 bases are TGTGCCAGCAGTTTTCAACAGGGCTGGGAGACCCAGTACTTC. It specifies CASSFQQGWETQYF.

The chain has TRBV4-2 and TRBJ2-7; a weak D match, TRBD1 (9 bases). Germline values: CDR1 LGHNA, CDR2 YNFKEQ. CDR3 length equals 20 residues. Trimming cost V 1 base and J 2 bases, with 27 bases left between them. The CDR3 is CASSQVWTGVWREDPYEQYF. The CDR3, as DNA: TGTGCCAGCAGCCAAGTGTGGACAGGGGTTTGGCGGGAGGACCCCTACGAGCAGTACTTC.

The V gene is TRBV13, the J gene TRBJ2-7; D is possibly TRBD2 (6 bases). Germline loops: CDR1 PRHDT, CDR2 FYEKMQ (reference sequence). With 0 bases removed from V and 5 bases from J, the gap between germline ends came to 20 bases. The CDR3 length is 17 residues. The CDR3 region is CASSLGGKGGGVDEQYF. CDR3 sequence (DNA): TGTGCCAGCAGCTTAGGGGGAAAGGGTGGAGGGGTAGACGAGCAGTACTTC.